The clone carrying this T cell receptor (beta chain) showed up just once. CDR3 length: 13 amino acids. Trimming pared 3 bases from V and 6 bases from J, leaving 11 bases between. The V gene's germline CDR1 is SGHTA and CDR2 FQGNSA. The entry originates in a study of T cell changes during pregnancy in multiple sclerosis. This table comes from immunoSEQ multiplex PCR, and its TCRdb copy is limited to in-frame clones, with some not included. The sample holds approximately 74,000 clones, about 88% seen once. The origin of this receptor is a female donor with multiple sclerosis, enrolled in a pregnancy study. Specimen: peripheral blood, collected before pregnancy. This chain uses TRBV7-2 with TRBJ1-1; weak D call: TRBD1 (5 bases). This CDR3 reads CASSFTGFAEAFF. The CDR3 DNA is TGTGCCAGCAGCTTTACAGGTTTCGCTGAAGCTTTCTTT.